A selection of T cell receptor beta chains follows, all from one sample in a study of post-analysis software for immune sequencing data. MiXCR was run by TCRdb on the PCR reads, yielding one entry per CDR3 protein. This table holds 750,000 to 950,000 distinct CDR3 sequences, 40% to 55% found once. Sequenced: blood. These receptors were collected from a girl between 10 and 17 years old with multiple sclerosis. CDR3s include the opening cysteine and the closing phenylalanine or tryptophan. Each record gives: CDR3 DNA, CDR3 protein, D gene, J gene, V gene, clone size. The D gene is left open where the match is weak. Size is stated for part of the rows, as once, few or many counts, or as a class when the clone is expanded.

TGCGCCAGCAGCCTTACTCAATTGGAGACCCAGTACTTC,CASSLTQLETQYF,NA,TRBJ2-5,TRBV4-1,NA
TGTGCCTGCAGCCCAGGGACTAGCGGGAGCTACGAGCAGTACTTC,CACSPGTSGSYEQYF,TRBD2,TRBJ2-7,TRBV7-9,NA
TGCAGTGCTACTAGTACAGATACGCAGTATTTT,CSATSTDTQYF,NA,TRBJ2-3,TRBV20-1,few
TGTGCCAGCAGCTTACTAGCGGGAGGGTACAATGAGCAGTTCTTC,CASSLLAGGYNEQFF,TRBD2,TRBJ2-1,TRBV27,many
TGCGCCAGCAGCTTGGGCCCTCCGGGACAGGGAAATGAAAAACTGTTTTTT,CASSLGPPGQGNEKLFF,TRBD1,TRBJ1-4,TRBV5-1,NA
TGTGCCAGCAGCCAAGAGACAGGGGGAAAGACCCAGTACTTC,CASSQETGGKTQYF,TRBD1,TRBJ2-5,TRBV3-1,NA
TGTGCCAGCAGCCTCCATCAGGGGGCGAGTACTGAGCAGTTCTTC,CASSLHQGASTEQFF,TRBD1,TRBJ2-1,TRBV7-9,NA
TGTGCCAGCAGCTCAAGGTACCAGCTGCAGTACTTC,CASSSRYQLQYF,NA,TRBJ2-4,TRBV14,few
TGTGCCAGCAGTCCACGGACAGTCCGCTACGAGCAGTACTTC,CASSPRTVRYEQYF,NA,TRBJ2-7,TRBV28,NA
TGCAGCGTTGAAGATCGGGCTAGCGGGAGTGCGAATGAGCAGTTCTTC,CSVEDRASGSANEQFF,TRBD2,TRBJ2-1,TRBV29-1,few
TGTGCCAGTAGTATAGAGGCAGCCTCAAACACTGAAGCTTTCTTT,CASSIEAASNTEAFF,NA,TRBJ1-1,TRBV19,NA
TGTGCCATTCATAACAGGGAGGAGAACACCGGGGAGCTGTTTTTT,CAIHNREENTGELFF,NA,TRBJ2-2,TRBV10-3,once
TGCGCCAACAGCTTGGATACAGGGAACGAGCAGTACTTC,CANSLDTGNEQYF,NA,TRBJ2-7,TRBV5-1,once
TGTGCCAGCTCACCTGACTACTATGGCTACACCTTC,CASSPDYYGYTF,NA,TRBJ1-2,TRBV18,NA
TGTGCCAGCAGCCGCAAACCGGGACTAACCCAAAACATTCAGTACTTC,CASSRKPGLTQNIQYF,TRBD2,TRBJ2-4,TRBV11-3,NA
TGTGCCACCATGGCCGGGACGTATGGAAACACCATATATTTT,CATMAGTYGNTIYF,NA,TRBJ1-3,TRBV19,NA
TGCAGTGCTAGAGATCCCCAACTAGCGATGACGCAGTATTTT,CSARDPQLAMTQYF,TRBD2,TRBJ2-3,TRBV20-1,NA
TGCAGTGCTAAGTGGACAGGGACGGATTCACCCCTCCACTTT,CSAKWTGTDSPLHF,TRBD1,TRBJ1-6,TRBV20-1,NA
TGTGCCAGCAGCAATGTCCCGGCAGGCCCGCAGCCTAACAATGAGCAGTTCTTC,CASSNVPAGPQPNNEQFF,NA,TRBJ2-1,TRBV11-2,NA
TGTGCCAGCAGCTTAATAGCGGGAGGTCCGGGTGAGCAGTTCTTC,CASSLIAGGPGEQFF,TRBD2,TRBJ2-1,TRBV7-9,NA
TGCAGCGTTGAAGATATAGGTTTCTCGGAGACCCAGTACTTC,CSVEDIGFSETQYF,NA,TRBJ2-5,TRBV29-1,NA
TGTGCCAGCAGCCCTAGGGACAGGGTATTAGTCAATCCTTATAATGAGCAGTTCTTC,CASSPRDRVLVNPYNEQFF,TRBD1,TRBJ2-1,TRBV7-8,few